A single sample gave rise to the 27 T cell receptor beta chains below, sequenced in a study of cytomegalovirus exposure and HLA in healthy donors. The study ran its PCR with 60 Vbeta and 13 Jbeta primers. Generated by immunoSEQ multiplex PCR, the TCRdb table keeps only in-frame clones and is missing some. The table lists roughly 190,000 clones, about 83% of them singletons, with 1.5% to 2% in the top ten. Sequencing input: PBMCs. These receptor sequences come from a middle-aged man in good health and CMV-seropositive.

V usage is TRBV9 and J usage is TRBJ2-1; weak D call: TRBD2 (6 bases). The CDR3 is 16 amino acids. CDR1 SGDLS and CDR2 YYNGEE come from the germline V gene. V lost 1 base and J 6 bases, leaving 17 bases between the germline ends. CDR3 bases: TGTGCCAGCAGCGTACTATCTACGGGAGTGTCCAATGAGCAGTTCTTC. It yields the protein CASSVLSTGVSNEQFF.

The V gene is TRBV27, the J gene TRBJ2-1, with no clear D. Germline V gene data show CDR1 as MNHEY and CDR2 as SMNVEV (reference sequence). This CDR3 region has 17 residues. Trimming shortened V by 7 bases and J by 0 bases, and 19 bases separated the two germline ends. The CDR3 DNA follows: TGTGCCAGCATCCTTCGGGTAACGGAAACCTCCTACAATGAGCAGTTCTTC. It codes for CASILRVTETSYNEQFF.

V usage is TRBV27 and J usage is TRBJ1-4; maybe TRBD1 (5 bases). This CDR3 has 14 amino acids. V was clipped by 8 bases and J by 8 bases, with 18 bases between them. In germline, CDR1 is MNHEY, CDR2 SMNVEV (reference sequence). CDR3 DNA: TGTGCCAGCGCAAGCGGGACTGCACACGAAAAACTGTTTTTT. It encodes CASASGTAHEKLFF.

J is TRBJ2-5 and V is TRBV10-2; TRBD1 matches at 10 bases. The germline V gene has CDR1 WSHSY and CDR2 SAAADI. The CDR3 runs to 14 residues. V lost 5 bases to trimming and J lost 5 bases; unmatched junction nucleotides: 5. This chain's CDR3 is CASSPDRGKETQYF. CDR3 nucleotide sequence: TGCGCCAGCAGTCCGGACAGGGGGAAGGAGACCCAGTACTTC.

The rearrangement joins TRBV28 to TRBJ1-2; 7 bases line up with TRBD1. Germline values: CDR1 MDHEN, CDR2 SYDVKM. CDR3 size: 13 residues. V was clipped by 4 bases and J by 4 bases; unmatched bases: 3. CDR3 region: CASSWGQTYGYTF. In DNA, the CDR3 is TGTGCCAGCAGTTGGGGACAGACCTATGGCTACACCTTC.

This clone was detected once. The chain links TRBV11-2 to TRBJ2-7, with a weak D call TRBD2 (5 bases). The CDR3 totals 14 residues. The V and J ends lost 2 bases and 4 bases respectively, with 12 bases between them. Germline V gene lookup returns CDR1 SGHAT and CDR2 FQNNGV. The CDR3 is CASSLPAAGYEQYF. CDR3 bases: TGTGCCAGCAGCTTACCAGCGGCCGGATACGAGCAGTACTTC.

Here the CDR3 reads CASSRLAETYNEQFF. CDR3 in DNA: TGCGCCAGCAGCCGTTTAGCGGAGACCTACAATGAGCAGTTCTTC. The chain couples TRBV5-1 to TRBJ2-1; possibly TRBD2 for D (6 bases). V lost 4 bases, J lost 2 bases, and 13 bases lay in between. CDR3 length: 15 amino acids. Germline CDR1 is SGHRS and CDR2 is YFSETQ.

This chain links TRBV2 with TRBJ2-3; possibly TRBD2 for D (5 bases). V was shortened by 6 bases and J by 1 base, with 14 bases between the two germline ends. This CDR3 has 15 residues. CDR1 and CDR2 from the germline V gene are SNHLY and FYNNEI. CDR3 DNA: TGTGCCAGCAGCGGACTGACGGAACGCACAGATACGCAGTATTTT. Residues: CASSGLTERTDTQYF. Drawing the rest from reference TRBV2 and TRBJ2-3, the complete variable domain is EPEVTQTPSHQVTQMGQEVILRCVPISNHLYFYWYRQILGQKVEFLVSFYNNEISEKSEIFDDQFSVERPDGSNFTLKIRSTKLEDSAMYFCASSGLTERTDTQYFGPGTRLTVL.

This chain connects TRBV28 to TRBJ2-7, with 7 bases lining up with TRBD2. J lost 6 bases, V lost 0 bases, and 17 bases had no gene match. CDR3 length: 18 residues. Germline assignment: CDR1 MDHEN and CDR2 SYDVKM. Here the CDR3 reads CASSLWGGWRTGEGEQYF. The CDR3 coding sequence is TGTGCCAGCAGTTTATGGGGAGGGTGGAGGACGGGGGAAGGCGAGCAGTACTTC.

CDR3 in amino acids: CAWIAGTGGFNEQFF. In nucleotides, the CDR3 is TGTGCCTGGATCGCCGGGACAGGGGGCTTCAATGAGCAGTTCTTC. The rearrangement uses TRBV30 and TRBJ2-1, with 12 bases aligning to TRBD1. Losses at the gene ends were 4 bases for V and 6 bases for J; bases not matched to a gene: 7. Germline V gene sequence: CDR1 GTSNPN, CDR2 SVGIG (reference sequence). This CDR3 has 15 residues.

J is TRBJ1-1 and V is TRBV6-1, with 9 positions matching TRBD1. The CDR3 totals 15 residues. Germline CDR1 MNHNS, CDR2 SASEGT. Trimming at V came to 6 bases and at J to 4 bases, leaving 9 bases not matched to a gene. Here the CDR3 DNA reads TGTGCCAGCAGACAGGGGGCGGGCGGTAGCACTGAAGCTTTCTTT. Protein sequence: CASRQGAGGSTEAFF.

The V call is TRBV6-1, the J call TRBJ1-2; no definite D call. The V and J ends lost 5 bases and 4 bases respectively, with 14 bases between them. CDR1 MNHNS and CDR2 SASEGT come from the germline V gene. This CDR3 has 14 amino acids. Here the CDR3 reads CASSNALYSYGYTF. DNA of the CDR3: TGTGCCAGCAGTAACGCCTTATACAGCTATGGCTACACCTTC.

In nucleotides, the CDR3 is TGTGCCACCAGCAGAGATTCGGCACTACCCTACGAGCAGTACTTC. Translating gives CATSRDSALPYEQYF. The chain uses TRBV15 and TRBJ2-7; no firm D call. CDR3 size: 15 residues. V shed 0 bases and J shed 2 bases, with 11 bases lying between them. Germline V gene sequence: CDR1 LNHNV, CDR2 YYDKDF (reference sequence). Filled out from reference TRBV15 and TRBJ2-7, the complete variable domain reads DAMVIQNPRYQVTQFGKPVTLSCSQTLNHNVMYWYQQKSSQAPKLLFHYYDKDFNNEADTPDNFQSRRPNTSFCFLDIRSPGLGDTAMYLCATSRDSALPYEQYFGPGTRLTVT.

This sequence joins TRBV6-5 and TRBJ2-7; TRBD2 aligns across 7 bases. CDR1 is MNHEY and CDR2 is SVGAGI in the germline V gene. CDR3 length equals 16 residues. V lost 2 bases, J lost 4 bases, and 11 bases stayed unmatched. The CDR3 DNA reads as TGTGCCAGCAGTTACGATGCGTCTAGGGGAGGGTACGAGCAGTACTTC. Translation gives CASSYDASRGGYEQYF.

The chain employs TRBV7-8 and TRBJ2-7; 7 bases agree with TRBD1. V gave up 7 bases and J gave up 4 bases; unmatched junction bases: 10. Per germline, CDR1 SGHVS and CDR2 FQNEAQ. This CDR3 is built from 14 residues. CDR3 in amino acids: CASNLDGTDYEQYF. CDR3 nucleotide sequence: TGTGCCAGCAACCTCGACGGGACAGATTACGAGCAGTACTTC.

For the CDR3, the DNA is TGTGCCAGCAGCTTAGGACAGGCTCGCGAGCAGTACTTC. Translating it yields CASSLGQAREQYF. This chain uses TRBV11-2 with TRBJ2-7; a possible D gene is TRBD1 (6 bases). CDR3 length: 13 residues. Trimming removed 1 base from V and 6 bases from J, with 10 bases in between. The V gene's germline CDR1 is SGHAT and CDR2 FQNNGV.

V and J are TRBV11-1 and TRBJ1-1; TRBD1 aligns across 9 bases. J lost 4 bases, V lost 6 bases, and 9 bases had no gene match. This CDR3 spans 15 amino acids. The germline V gene encodes CDR1 SGHAT and CDR2 FQDESV (reference sequence). In DNA form, the CDR3 reads TGTGCCAGCAGACTTACAGGGGGCGCAGGCACTGAAGCTTTCTTT. This encodes CASRLTGGAGTEAFF.

CDR3 sequence reads: CASSLEDSPTSYEQYF. The CDR3 bases are TGTGCCAGCAGCTTAGAGGACAGCCCGACCTCCTACGAGCAGTACTTC. The rearrangement uses TRBV7-9 and TRBJ2-7; weak D call: TRBD1 (6 bases). The CDR3 totals 16 residues. The germline CDR1 and CDR2 sequences are SEHNR and FQNEAQ (reference sequence). Trimming pared 1 base from V and 0 bases from J, leaving 13 bases between.

This clone was seen a single time. The chain couples TRBV6-1 to TRBJ1-5, with a weak D call TRBD1 (6 bases). Germline V gives CDR1 MNHNS, CDR2 SASEGT. V was clipped by 7 bases and J by 7 bases, with 20 bases between them. CDR3 length: 15 amino acids. The chain's CDR3 is CASIRSGDLSQPQHF. DNA of the CDR3: TGTGCCAGCATCCGCTCAGGGGATCTCAGCCAGCCCCAGCATTTT.

This chain connects TRBV7-2 to TRBJ1-3, with D hard to call. This CDR3 has 13 residues. Germline V gene lookup returns CDR1 SGHTA and CDR2 FQGNSA. V was pared by 1 base and J by 4 bases, with 5 bases between. The CDR3 DNA is TGTGCCAGCAGCTTAGATCCGGGAAACACCATATATTTT. As protein: CASSLDPGNTIYF.

The chain has TRBV13 and TRBJ1-1, with D maybe TRBD1 (5 bases). The CDR3 spans 15 residues. From germline, CDR1 is PRHDT and CDR2 FYEKMQ (reference sequence). Trimming shortened V by 6 bases and J by 1 base, and 15 bases separated the two germline ends. CDR3 in amino acids: CASSSTDSRNTEAFF. CDR3 nucleotides: TGTGCCAGCAGTTCAACTGACAGTCGGAACACTGAAGCTTTCTTT.

As DNA, the CDR3 is TGTGCCAGCAGTAGCACCGGGACTAACATCTACGAGCAGTACTTC. It encodes CASSSTGTNIYEQYF. This sequence joins TRBV7-8 and TRBJ2-7, with 7 bases lining up with TRBD2. Per germline, CDR1 SGHVS and CDR2 FQNEAQ. The ends lost 6 bases at V and 3 bases at J; junction bases unmatched: 11. The CDR3 length is 15 residues.

The V call is TRBV9, the J call TRBJ2-7; 8 nucleotides agree with TRBD2. This CDR3 has 15 amino acids. The trim removed 4 bases at V and 4 bases at J, leaving 10 bases unmatched. Germline CDR1 SGDLS, CDR2 YYNGEE. CDR3 sequence reads: CASSPGVAGIYEQYF. In DNA form, the CDR3 reads TGTGCCAGCAGCCCAGGGGTAGCGGGAATATACGAGCAGTACTTC.

This clone qualifies as medium-sized. The chain uses TRBV29-1 and TRBJ2-5, with TRBD1 identical over 8 bases. The CDR3 length is 15 residues. V shed 1 base and J 5 bases; nucleotides not matched to a gene: 9. Per germline, CDR1 SQVTM and CDR2 ANQGSEA. CDR3 in amino acids: CSVEVGRGRSETQYF. The CDR3 DNA follows: TGCAGCGTTGAAGTCGGCAGGGGGCGATCGGAGACCCAGTACTTC.

In its sample, this clone was seen a few times. This chain joins TRBV29-1 and TRBJ2-7, with TRBD1 matching over 7 bases. This CDR3 has 11 residues. CDR1 SQVTM and CDR2 ANQGSEA come from the germline V gene. V lost 5 bases, J lost 7 bases, and 5 bases stayed unmatched. This CDR3 is CSVWTGGEQYF. The CDR3 DNA reads TGCAGCGTTTGGACAGGTGGAGAGCAGTACTTC.

The CDR3 region has the DNA TGTGCCAGCAGCGACAGGGGACTAGAAGCTTTCTTT. Translated: CASSDRGLEAFF. The chain couples TRBV27 to TRBJ1-1, with 8 nucleotides matching TRBD1. Germline assignment: CDR1 MNHEY and CDR2 SMNVEV (reference sequence). CDR3 length equals 12 residues. V lost 6 bases to trimming and J lost 8 bases; unmatched junction nucleotides: 5.

V and J are TRBV6-1 and TRBJ1-5, with 9 bases lining up with TRBD1. The CDR3 length is 15 residues. The V gene's germline CDR1 is MNHNS and CDR2 SASEGT. Trimming took 4 bases from V and 2 from J; bases not matched to a gene: 3. The CDR3 is CASSGTGVGNQPQHF. Here the CDR3 DNA reads TGTGCCAGCAGTGGGACAGGGGTGGGCAATCAGCCCCAGCATTTT.